This paragraph covers one TCR beta chain sequence. As yet, its antigen is unknown. This sample is part of a study of T cells after posttransplantation cyclophosphamide. Points from the study as a whole: Tissue-infiltrating T cells from skin or gut overlapped little with blood T cells. TRB clonality was highly associated with recipient CMV seropositivity and reactivation.

Data came from immunoSEQ multiplex PCR; TCRdb stores just in-frame clones and leaves some out. The repertoire has some 61,000 clones, 85% to 95% of them found once; the top ten carry approximately 2.7%. CDR1 KGHSH and CDR2 LQKENI come from the germline V gene. V was clipped by 0 bases and J by 2 bases, with 7 bases between them. The CDR3 consists of 14 residues. The TCR was taken from a woman between 25 and 40 years old in good health and a related stem cell transplant donor. This rearrangement joins TRBV18 to TRBJ1-2; D is undetermined. The sequenced material came from PBMCs. The CDR3: CASSPPSVNYGYTF. Here the CDR3 DNA reads TGTGCCAGCTCACCACCGTCGGTGAACTATGGCTACACCTTC.